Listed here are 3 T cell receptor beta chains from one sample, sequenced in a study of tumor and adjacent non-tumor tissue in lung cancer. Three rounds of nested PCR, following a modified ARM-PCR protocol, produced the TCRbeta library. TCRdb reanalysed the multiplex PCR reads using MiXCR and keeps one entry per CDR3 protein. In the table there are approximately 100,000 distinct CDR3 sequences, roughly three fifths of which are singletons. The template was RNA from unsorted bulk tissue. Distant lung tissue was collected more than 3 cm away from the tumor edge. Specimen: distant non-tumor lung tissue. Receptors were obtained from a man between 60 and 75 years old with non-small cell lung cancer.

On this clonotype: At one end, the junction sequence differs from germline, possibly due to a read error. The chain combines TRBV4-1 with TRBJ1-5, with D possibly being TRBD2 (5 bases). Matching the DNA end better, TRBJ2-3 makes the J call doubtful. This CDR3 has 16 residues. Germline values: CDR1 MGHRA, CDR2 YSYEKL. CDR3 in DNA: TGCACCAGCAACCAAGATCCGGGAAATAGCAATCAGCCCCAGTATTTT. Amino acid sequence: CTSNQDPGNSNQPQYF.

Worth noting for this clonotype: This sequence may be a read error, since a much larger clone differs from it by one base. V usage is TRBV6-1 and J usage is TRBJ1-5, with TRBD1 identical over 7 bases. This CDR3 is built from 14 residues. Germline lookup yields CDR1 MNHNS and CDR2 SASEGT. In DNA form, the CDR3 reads TGTGCCAGCTTTCCCGGACAGGCCAATCAGCTCCAGCATTTT. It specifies CASFPGQANQLQHF.

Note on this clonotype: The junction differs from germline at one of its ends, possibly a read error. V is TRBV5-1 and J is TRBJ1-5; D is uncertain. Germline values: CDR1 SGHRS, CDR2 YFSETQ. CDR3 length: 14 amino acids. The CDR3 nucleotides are TGCACCAGCAGCTTGGATTATAGCAATCAGCCCCAGCATTTT. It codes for CTSSLDYSNQPQHF.